One sample yielded the 16 T cell receptor beta chains listed below, sequenced in a study of blood T cell repertoires in COVID-19. Profiling relied on immunoSEQ multiplex PCR, and the TCRdb table lists in-frame clones only, not all of them. The sample includes around 140,000 clones, around nine tenths of them seen just once. The sequenced sample consisted of peripheral blood. The receptors stem from a woman aged 45-59 years with active or convalescent COVID-19.

J is TRBJ2-7 and V is TRBV28; D is perhaps TRBD1 (5 bases). The germline V and J ends were trimmed by 6 bases and 3 bases, with 15 bases remaining between them. Germline V gene data show CDR1 as MDHEN and CDR2 as SYDVKM. There are 14 residues in the CDR3. Here the CDR3 reads CASRRLGARYEQYF. CDR3 DNA sequence: TGTGCCAGCAGGAGATTAGGGGCCCGCTACGAGCAGTACTTC.

V gene TRBV11-2 combines with J gene TRBJ2-3, with D perhaps TRBD2 (5 bases). Germline V gives CDR1 SGHAT, CDR2 FQNNGV. With 1 base removed from V and 6 bases from J, the gap between germline ends came to 17 bases. This CDR3 contains 16 residues. The CDR3 reads CASSLVLSSGWDTQYF. As DNA, the CDR3 is TGTGCCAGCAGCTTAGTCCTTAGTTCGGGGTGGGATACGCAGTATTTT.

This clone showed up just once. J is TRBJ2-1 and V is TRBV15; 12 nucleotides agree with TRBD2. This CDR3 spans 20 amino acids. Germline V gives CDR1 LNHNV, CDR2 YYDKDF (reference sequence). Trimming at V came to 0 bases and at J to 0 bases, leaving 9 bases not matched to a gene. Written as DNA, the CDR3 is TGTGCCACCAGCAGAGAGAGACTAGCGGGGGCTTCCCCCTCCTACAATGAGCAGTTCTTC. It is translated as CATSRERLAGASPSYNEQFF.

The CDR3 loop is CASKSTGHQPQHF. The CDR3 bases are TGTGCCAGCAAATCGACAGGGCATCAGCCCCAGCATTTT. The chain has TRBV6-5 and TRBJ1-5; 7 positions agree with TRBD1. The CDR3 sequence is 13 residues long. Germline loops: CDR1 MNHEY, CDR2 SVGAGI. J was trimmed by 5 bases and V by 7 bases; bases with no gene match: 5.

The chain combines TRBV6-2 or TRBV6-3 with TRBJ1-2, with 8 bases that match TRBD1. Germline V CDR1 and CDR2: MNHEY, SVGEGT. V shed 3 bases and J 0 bases; nucleotides not matched to a gene: 15. There are 19 residues in the CDR3. This CDR3 is CASSYRQGQVGVANYGYTF. The CDR3 DNA sequence: TGTGCCAGCAGTTATCGACAGGGGCAGGTTGGAGTAGCTAACTATGGCTACACCTTC.

The V and J genes are TRBV5-1 and TRBJ2-7, with 11 bases identical to TRBD2. CDR1 and CDR2 (germline): SGHRS, YFSETQ. With V trimmed by 1 base and J by 4 bases, 1 base remained unmatched. The CDR3 has 14 residues. The CDR3 sequence is CASSLTSGSYEQYF. CDR3 sequence (DNA): TGCGCCAGCAGCTTGACTAGCGGGAGTTACGAGCAGTACTTC.

V is TRBV19 and J is TRBJ2-1, with D possibly TRBD1 on 7 matching bases. The germline gives CDR1 LNHDA, CDR2 SQIVND (reference sequence). The CDR3 loop spans 13 amino acids. Trimming pared 4 bases from V and 12 bases from J, leaving 16 bases between. CDR3 loop: CASSTGQGGVQFF. The CDR3, as DNA: TGTGCCAGTAGTACGGGGCAGGGGGGAGTGCAGTTCTTC.

This clone was recorded only once. This rearrangement joins TRBV11-3 to TRBJ1-1; D is perhaps TRBD1 (5 bases). Deletions cut 5 bases from V and 6 bases from J, with 16 bases between. The CDR3 contains 14 residues. Per the germline V gene, CDR1 is SGHNT and CDR2 is YENEEA. CDR3 amino acids: CASSAGGGTSEAFF. The CDR3 DNA sequence: TGTGCCAGCAGCGCAGGCGGGGGAACTTCTGAAGCTTTCTTT.

This chain links TRBV5-1 with TRBJ2-7; 10 bases map to TRBD1. V was pared by 4 bases and J by 4 bases, with 5 bases of the junction left unmatched. Germline V gives CDR1 SGHRS, CDR2 YFSETQ. The CDR3 consists of 14 residues. CDR3 nucleotides: TGCGCCAGCAGCCCGCCGGGACAGGGGTACGAGCAGTACTTC. This translates into CASSPPGQGYEQYF.

The rearrangement links TRBV14 to TRBJ2-3; TRBD2 matches 7 bases. The germline CDR1 and CDR2 sequences are SGHDN and FVKESK. V lost 1 base, J lost 3 bases, and 7 bases stayed unmatched. This CDR3 has 16 residues. The CDR3 reads CASSQVMRLATDTQYF. The DNA of the CDR3 is TGTGCCAGCAGCCAAGTTATGAGACTAGCAACAGATACGCAGTATTTT.

This chain links TRBV6-5 with TRBJ2-7, with 12 bases that match TRBD2. CDR3 length equals 15 residues. V gave up 7 bases and J gave up 3 bases; unmatched junction bases: 7. The germline gives CDR1 MNHEY, CDR2 SVGAGI. As DNA, the CDR3 is TGTGCCAGCAATCGAGGACTAGCGGGAAACTACGAGCAGTACTTC. Protein sequence: CASNRGLAGNYEQYF.

V is TRBV6-2 or TRBV6-3 and J is TRBJ2-7, with 11 bases identical to TRBD2. Germline values: CDR1 MNHEY, CDR2 SVGEGT. This CDR3 has 17 residues. V was clipped by 4 bases and J by 3 bases; unmatched bases: 11. The chain's CDR3 is CASSSLTSGTSFYEQYF. The DNA of the CDR3 is TGTGCCAGCAGTTCCCTGACTAGCGGGACGAGTTTCTACGAGCAGTACTTC.

V is TRBV20-1 and J is TRBJ2-2, with 7 bases matching TRBD2. The CDR3 contains 12 residues. V shed 3 bases, J shed 6 bases, and the junction held 1 base outside the gene matches. Germline CDR1 and CDR2: DFQATT and SNEGSKA (reference sequence). In nucleotides, the CDR3 is TGCAGTGCTAGTCGGGGGGCCGGGGAGCTGTTTTTT. This sequence encodes CSASRGAGELFF.

This clone was seen only once. V gene TRBV7-2 combines with J gene TRBJ2-7; 10 nucleotides align to TRBD2. The length of the CDR3 is 16 residues. V lost 3 bases and J lost 5; bases outside the gene matches: 10. Germline CDR1 SGHTA, CDR2 FQGNSA. The DNA of the CDR3 is TGTGCCAGCAGCTTCAGATCTAGCGGGAGAAGGAACGAGCAGTACTTC. Protein product: CASSFRSSGRRNEQYF.

This rearrangement joins TRBV28 to TRBJ2-4; D may be TRBD1 (6 bases). The germline V gene has CDR1 MDHEN and CDR2 SYDVKM. V shed 3 bases and J shed 8 bases, with 14 bases lying between them. This CDR3 comprises 14 residues. In DNA form, the CDR3 reads TGTGCCAGCAGTTTTTTTGACGAGGGGGACATTCAGTACTTC. Protein sequence: CASSFFDEGDIQYF.

The V gene is TRBV14, the J gene TRBJ2-1; D gene ambiguous. CDR1 and CDR2 (germline): SGHDN, FVKESK. The V end was cut by 0 bases, the J end by 2 bases, with 5 bases between. The CDR3 totals 14 residues. The CDR3 region has the DNA TGTGCCAGCAGCCAAGATCTAGCCTACAATGAGCAGTTCTTC. Amino acids: CASSQDLAYNEQFF.